This passage covers 29 T cell receptor beta chains from one sample sequenced in a study of blood T cell repertoires in COVID-19. Profiling relied on immunoSEQ multiplex PCR, and the TCRdb table lists in-frame clones only, not all of them. The data contain roughly 86,000 clones, around 84% of them singletons. Sequencing was done on a sample of peripheral blood. Receptors originate from a man in his forties or fifties with acute or convalescent COVID-19.

This CDR3 reads CAWTANYGYTF. The CDR3 nucleotides read TGTGCCTGGACAGCTAACTATGGCTACACCTTC. The rearrangement links TRBV30 to TRBJ1-2; D is unresolved. Deletions cut 4 bases from V and 0 bases from J, with 3 bases between. The CDR3 consists of 11 residues. The germline CDR1 and CDR2 sequences are GTSNPN and SVGIG (reference sequence).

CDR3 nucleotide sequence: TGTGCCAGCAGTATGGACAGGGGCAATCAGCCCCAGCATTTT. Its protein product is CASSMDRGNQPQHF. J is TRBJ1-5 and V is TRBV2; the match to TRBD1 covers 8 bases. The CDR3 runs to 14 residues. In germline, CDR1 is SNHLY, CDR2 FYNNEI. Trimming took 5 bases from V and 2 from J; bases not matched to a gene: 2.

The genes are TRBV7-3 and TRBJ1-2, with D uncertain. The ends were cut back, 5 bases at V and 0 bases at J, with 7 bases in the middle. CDR1 and CDR2 from the germline V gene are SGHTA and FQGTGA. The CDR3 loop spans 13 amino acids. CDR3 in amino acids: CASSPDTNYGYTF. As DNA, the CDR3 is TGTGCCAGCAGCCCCGACACTAACTATGGCTACACCTTC.

The chain uses TRBV30 and TRBJ1-2, with a possible D match to TRBD1 (6 bases). Germline CDR1 reads GTSNPN; CDR2 reads SVGIG (reference sequence). This CDR3 is built from 12 residues. Between the trimmed V and J ends, which lost 0 bases and 7 bases, there was a span of 9 bases. The CDR3 spells CAWSVQGPGYTF. The CDR3 coding sequence is TGTGCCTGGAGTGTACAGGGACCTGGCTACACCTTC.

J is TRBJ2-1 and V is TRBV2; TRBD1 aligns across 9 bases. This CDR3 is built from 15 residues. J was trimmed by 3 bases and V by 5 bases; bases with no gene match: 5. Germline assignment: CDR1 SNHLY and CDR2 FYNNEI. DNA for the CDR3: TGTGCCAGCAGTTCCGGGACAGGGCTCTACAATGAGCAGTTCTTC. The encoded protein is CASSSGTGLYNEQFF.

J is TRBJ2-1 and V is TRBV19; D is perhaps TRBD1 (5 bases). The CDR3 totals 14 residues. Germline V gene data show CDR1 as LNHDA and CDR2 as SQIVND (reference sequence). The ends were cut back, 5 bases at V and 3 bases at J, with 11 bases in the middle. CDR3 sequence: CASSPNRGYNEQFF. As DNA, the CDR3 is TGTGCCAGTAGTCCAAATAGGGGCTACAATGAGCAGTTCTTC. Complete variable domain (other parts from reference TRBV19 and TRBJ2-1): DGGITQSPKYLFRKEGQNVTLSCEQNLNHDAMYWYRQDPGQGLRLIYYSQIVNDFQKGDIAEGYSVSREKKESFPLTVTSAQKNPTAFYLCASSPNRGYNEQFFGPGTRLTVL.

The V gene is TRBV3-1 (or the pseudogene TRBV3-2), the J gene TRBJ2-3, with 10 bases that match TRBD2. This CDR3 has 16 residues. V shed 2 bases and J 3 bases; nucleotides not matched to a gene: 5. Per germline, CDR1 LGHDT and CDR2 YNNKEL (reference sequence). The CDR3 region has the DNA TGTGCCAGCAGCCAACATCTAGCGGGAGATACAGATACGCAGTATTTT. This encodes CASSQHLAGDTDTQYF.

The rearrangement links TRBV9 to TRBJ2-2; 9 bases are shared with TRBD2. CDR3 length: 16 residues. V gave up 4 bases and J gave up 6 bases; unmatched junction bases: 10. Germline V gene data show CDR1 as SGDLS and CDR2 as YYNGEE. CDR3 protein: CASSLSGGVHSGELFF. The DNA of the CDR3 is TGTGCCAGCAGCCTTAGCGGGGGTGTACATTCCGGGGAGCTGTTTTTT. Based on the CDR3 plus reference TRBV9 and TRBJ2-2, the full variable domain is DSGVTQTPKHLITATGQRVTLRCSPRSGDLSVYWYQQSLDQGLQFLIQYYNGEERAKGNILERFSAQQFPDLHSELNLSSLELGDSALYFCASSLSGGVHSGELFFGEGSRLTVL.

V and J are TRBV6-5 and TRBJ2-5, with D perhaps TRBD1 (6 bases). V lost 6 bases to trimming and J lost 3 bases, with 14 bases between them. The CDR3 is 14 amino acids. Germline V gene data show CDR1 as MNHEY and CDR2 as SVGAGI. The CDR3 here is CASRAGTSKETQYF. DNA for the CDR3: TGTGCCAGCAGAGCCGGGACATCAAAAGAGACCCAGTACTTC.

This chain uses TRBV5-8 with TRBJ2-3; D might be TRBD2 (5 bases). Per germline, CDR1 SGHTS and CDR2 YDEGEE. V was clipped by 0 bases and J by 2 bases, with 10 bases between them. The CDR3 is 15 residues long. The CDR3 DNA reads TGTGCCAGCAGCTTGGCCGGGGAAATCACAGATACGCAGTATTTT. The encoded protein is CASSLAGEITDTQYF.

The rearrangement links TRBV19 to TRBJ2-7; maybe TRBD1 (6 bases). CDR1 LNHDA and CDR2 SQIVND come from the germline V gene (reference sequence). V was pared by 1 base and J by 2 bases, with 18 bases between. The length of the CDR3 is 17 residues. CDR3 sequence reads: CASSIVHSRTDTYEQYF. CDR3 DNA sequence: TGTGCCAGTAGTATAGTCCACTCCCGGACAGATACCTACGAGCAGTACTTC. The variable domain in full, completed from reference TRBV19 and TRBJ2-7, reads DGGITQSPKYLFRKEGQNVTLSCEQNLNHDAMYWYRQDPGQGLRLIYYSQIVNDFQKGDIAEGYSVSREKKESFPLTVTSAQKNPTAFYLCASSIVHSRTDTYEQYFGPGTRLTVT.

V and J are TRBV4-2 and TRBJ2-7; the match to TRBD2 covers 10 bases. Trimming cost V 8 bases and J 2 bases; bases outside gene matches: 3. In germline, CDR1 is LGHNA, CDR2 YNFKEQ. The CDR3 is 13 residues long. The CDR3 loop is CASGTSATYEQYF. The DNA for the CDR3 is TGTGCCAGCGGGACTAGCGCTACCTACGAGCAGTACTTC.

The chain joins TRBV5-1 to TRBJ1-2, with D possibly matching TRBD1 (6 bases). Germline V gives CDR1 SGHRS, CDR2 YFSETQ. Trimming removed 0 bases from V and 0 bases from J, with 6 bases in between. The CDR3 is made up of 14 amino acids. Here the CDR3 DNA reads TGCGCCAGCAGCTTGGGGGACACTAACTATGGCTACACCTTC. Residues: CASSLGDTNYGYTF.

This clone has just a few counts. The V gene is TRBV6-5, the J gene TRBJ1-2; 10 nucleotides agree with TRBD1. The CDR3 runs to 15 residues. CDR1 MNHEY and CDR2 SVGAGI come from the germline V gene. V shed 0 bases, J shed 6 bases, and the junction held 4 bases outside the gene matches. Here the CDR3 DNA reads TGTGCCAGCAGTTACTCCTCTGACAGGGGGCATGGCTACACCTTC. Translation gives CASSYSSDRGHGYTF.

The genes are TRBV5-8 and TRBJ1-3; D possibly corresponds to TRBD1 (5 bases). V shed 0 bases and J shed 4 bases, with 5 bases lying between them. Looked up from germline, CDR1 is SGHTS and CDR2 is YDEGEE. The CDR3 runs 13 residues. Written as DNA, the CDR3 is TGTGCCAGCAGCTTGGCAGGGGGAAACACCATATATTTT. Translating it yields CASSLAGGNTIYF. The complete variable domain, with remaining parts taken from reference TRBV5-8 and TRBJ1-3, reads EAGVTQSPTHLIKTRGQQATLRCSPISGHTSVYWYQQALGLGLQFLLWYDEGEERNRGNFPPRFSGRQFPNYSSELNVNALELEDSALYLCASSLAGGNTIYFGEGSWLTVV.

The chain recombines TRBV19 with TRBJ2-3; D is undetermined. The V gene lost 4 bases and the J gene lost 6 bases, with 23 bases spanning the gap. The germline CDR1 and CDR2 sequences are LNHDA and SQIVND (reference sequence). The CDR3 is made up of 17 amino acids. CDR3 in DNA: TGTGCCAGTAGTAGGGCGAACGTCAACAAACTTTCGGATACGCAGTATTTT. Amino acid sequence: CASSRANVNKLSDTQYF.

This clone came up once. The chain recombines TRBV20-1 with TRBJ1-1; D unresolved. This CDR3 region has 14 residues. Germline V gene sequence: CDR1 DFQATT, CDR2 SNEGSKA (reference sequence). V was trimmed by 3 bases and J by 6 bases, leaving 17 bases between them. The CDR3 DNA reads TGCAGTGCTAGTAATCCCCTTTTTAGAGCTGAAGCTTTCTTT. Encoded protein: CSASNPLFRAEAFF.

The rearrangement joins TRBV2 to TRBJ1-2; D not resolved. Per germline, CDR1 SNHLY and CDR2 FYNNEI. V was cut by 8 bases and J by 2 bases, with 6 bases left in between. This CDR3 is built from 11 residues. The CDR3 loop is CASSENYGYTF. The CDR3 DNA follows: TGTGCCAGCTCCGAGAACTATGGCTACACCTTC.

The V call is TRBV14, the J call TRBJ1-1, with D unclear. V was cut by 4 bases and J by 8 bases, with 14 bases left in between. The germline gives CDR1 SGHDN, CDR2 FVKESK. The CDR3 is made up of 13 amino acids. Here the CDR3 reads CASSRVFLTEAFF. The CDR3 nucleotides are TGTGCCAGCAGCCGCGTCTTTCTAACGGAAGCTTTCTTT.

The chain links TRBV13 to TRBJ2-5; 10 bases are shared with TRBD1. The V segment lost 3 bases and the J segment 5 bases; nucleotides outside the gene matches: 6. In germline, CDR1 is PRHDT, CDR2 FYEKMQ (reference sequence). The CDR3 is made up of 15 amino acids. This CDR3 is CASSFMGQGYETQYF. The CDR3 DNA reads TGTGCCAGCAGCTTTATGGGACAGGGGTACGAGACCCAGTACTTC.

The chain couples TRBV11-2 to TRBJ2-1; 12 bases are shared with TRBD1. CDR3 length equals 14 residues. V gave up 5 bases and J gave up 12 bases; unmatched junction bases: 8. CDR1 and CDR2 from the germline V gene are SGHAT and FQNNGV. Here the CDR3 reads CASSGMGQGAGQFF. The DNA for the CDR3 is TGTGCCAGCAGCGGCATGGGACAGGGGGCCGGGCAGTTCTTC.

The rearrangement joins TRBV24-1 to TRBJ2-7, with D perhaps TRBD2 (6 bases). Trimming took off 4 bases at V and 2 bases at J, with 11 bases between the two ends. This CDR3 has 14 amino acids. Germline CDR1 reads KGHDR; CDR2 reads SFDVKD. The CDR3 coding sequence is TGTGCCACCAGTGAATCGGGGGTAACCTACGAGCAGTACTTC. This translates into CATSESGVTYEQYF.

The chain has TRBV30 and TRBJ2-5; 11 bases are shared with TRBD2. Germline CDR1 GTSNPN, CDR2 SVGIG (reference sequence). Trimming removed 3 bases from V and 1 base from J; junction bases left unmatched: 16. The CDR3 totals 19 residues. CDR3 sequence reads: CAWSLPLAGGPFGQETQYF. The CDR3 DNA reads as TGTGCCTGGAGCCTTCCGTTAGCGGGGGGGCCTTTTGGCCAAGAGACCCAGTACTTC.

CDR3 DNA sequence: TGTGCCAGCAGTCGGGACTTCAATTCACCCCTCCACTTT. Residues: CASSRDFNSPLHF. This chain uses TRBV6-2 or TRBV6-3 with TRBJ1-6, with D perhaps matching TRBD1 (5 bases). The CDR3 extends over 13 amino acids. Germline lookup yields CDR1 MNHEY and CDR2 SVGEGT. The V end was cut by 5 bases, the J end by 7 bases, with 9 bases between.

This clone has only a few counts. The chain links TRBV7-2 to TRBJ1-1; the D gene is possibly TRBD1 (5 bases). The CDR3 totals 16 residues. CDR1 and CDR2 from the germline V gene are SGHTA and FQGNSA. Trimming left V 5 bases short and J 7 bases short, with 23 bases between. The CDR3 here is CASSPLGADGYREAFF. CDR3 nucleotide sequence: TGTGCCAGCAGCCCCCTAGGGGCGGACGGATACCGTGAAGCTTTCTTT.

This clone was found once. Distinct nucleotide sequences in the sample also encode this CDR3. The V and J genes are TRBV12-3 or TRBV12-4 and TRBJ1-2, with D perhaps TRBD1 (6 bases). The V end lost 8 bases, the J end lost 0 bases, and 10 bases lay between the germline ends. The CDR3 covers 13 residues. This CDR3 is CASRRTANYGYTF. The DNA for the CDR3 is TGTGCCAGCCGGAGGACAGCTAACTATGGCTACACCTTC.

The chain couples TRBV9 to TRBJ1-1; D unresolved. Germline CDR1 SGDLS, CDR2 YYNGEE. The CDR3 length is 11 residues. Trimming cost V 0 bases and J 5 bases, with 2 bases left between them. CDR3 DNA sequence: TGTGCCAGCAGCGTAGTAACTGAAGCTTTCTTT. Protein: CASSVVTEAFF.

J is TRBJ2-1 and V is TRBV21-1; TRBD2, the D gene given by the table, was not confirmed from the DNA. TRBV21-1 is a recognized pseudogene. There are 17 residues in the CDR3. CDR3 sequence: CASSKGGLAGGHNEQFF. CDR3 bases: TGTGCCAGCAGCAAAGGGGGACTAGCGGGAGGACACAATGAGCAGTTCTTC.

The chain combines TRBV9 with TRBJ1-1; perhaps TRBD1 as D (6 bases). From germline, CDR1 is SGDLS and CDR2 YYNGEE. The length of the CDR3 is 18 residues. Trimming removed 3 bases from V and 1 base from J, with 22 bases in between. This chain's CDR3 is CASSAQPGTMTGNTEAFF. In nucleotides, the CDR3 is TGTGCCAGCAGCGCACAGCCCGGCACAATGACAGGGAACACTGAAGCTTTCTTT.